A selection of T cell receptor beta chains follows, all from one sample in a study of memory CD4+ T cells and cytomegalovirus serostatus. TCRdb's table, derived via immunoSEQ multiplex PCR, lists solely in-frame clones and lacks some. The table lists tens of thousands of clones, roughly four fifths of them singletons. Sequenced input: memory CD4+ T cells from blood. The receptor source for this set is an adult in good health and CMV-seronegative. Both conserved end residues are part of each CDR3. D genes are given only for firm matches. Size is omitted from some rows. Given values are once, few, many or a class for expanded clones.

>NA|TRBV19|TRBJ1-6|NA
TGTGCCAGTAGTCCCTTAACGGGGCTTTCCTATTCACCCCTCCACTTT
CASSPLTGLSYSPLHF
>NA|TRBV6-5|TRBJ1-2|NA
TGTGCCAGCAGGCGACAAGTTAACTATGGCTACACCTTC
CASRRQVNYGYTF
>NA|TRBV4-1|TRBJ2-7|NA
TGCGCCAGCAGCCTTGGGACTCCTATGTCCTACGAGCAGTACTTC
CASSLGTPMSYEQYF
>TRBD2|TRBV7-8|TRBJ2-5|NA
TGTGCCAGCAGCTTGACTAGCGGTTGGGGAGAGACCCAGTACTTC
CASSLTSGWGETQYF
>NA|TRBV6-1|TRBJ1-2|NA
TGTGCCAGCAGTGCCGCAGGGTCATTCGATCCCCTGAACTATGGCTACACCTTC
CASSAAGSFDPLNYGYTF
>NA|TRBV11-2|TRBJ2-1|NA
TGTGCCAGCAGCTTACGAAGGGGTGAGCAGTTCTTC
CASSLRRGEQFF
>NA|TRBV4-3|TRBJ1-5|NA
TGCGCCAGCAGCATAGAATTACATCAGCCCCAGCATTTT
CASSIELHQPQHF
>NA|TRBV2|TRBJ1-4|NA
TGTGCCAGCAATTTCGACCTAAATGAAAAACTGTTTTTT
CASNFDLNEKLFF
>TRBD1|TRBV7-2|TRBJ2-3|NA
TGTGCCAGCAGCCAAAGACAGGGGGGAAGCACAGATACGCAGTATTTT
CASSQRQGGSTDTQYF
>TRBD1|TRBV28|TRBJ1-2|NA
TGTGCCAGCAGTGGGGGCGGGACAGGGCAATATGGCTACACCTTC
CASSGGGTGQYGYTF
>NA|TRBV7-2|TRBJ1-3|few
TGTGCCAGCAGCTTATTCTCTGGAAACACCATATATTTT
CASSLFSGNTIYF
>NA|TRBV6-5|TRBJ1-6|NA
TGTGCCAGCAGTTGGCCCGGTAATTCACCCCTCCACTTT
CASSWPGNSPLHF
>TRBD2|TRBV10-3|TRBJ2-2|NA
TGTGCCTCGACCGGGACTAGCGGGGGGGCCTCCGGGGAGCTGTTTTTT
CASTGTSGGASGELFF
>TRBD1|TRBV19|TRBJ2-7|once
TGTGCCAGTAGCACGGGCCCGGGACAGGGGCTCCACGAGCAGTACTTC
CASSTGPGQGLHEQYF
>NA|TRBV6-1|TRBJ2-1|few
TGTGCCAGCAGAGAAGGGGGAGCAAATAACAATGAGCAGTTCTTC
CASREGGANNNEQFF
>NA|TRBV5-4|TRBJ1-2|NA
TGTGCCAGCAGCTTCGCTGGGGGCGGCTATGGCTACACCTTC
CASSFAGGGYGYTF
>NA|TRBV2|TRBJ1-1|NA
TGTGCCAGCAGTGCGGTGAACACTGAAGCTTTCTTT
CASSAVNTEAFF
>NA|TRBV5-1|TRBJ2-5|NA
TGCGCCAGCAGCTCGGGGGCGGTTTTAGAGACCCAGTACTTC
CASSSGAVLETQYF
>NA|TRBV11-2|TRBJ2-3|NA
TGTGCCAGCAGCTTAGGTCAGCGGGCTAGCACAGATACGCAGTATTTT
CASSLGQRASTDTQYF
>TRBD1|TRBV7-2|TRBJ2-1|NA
TGTGCCAGCAGCTTTCGACAGGGTAACAATGAGCAGTTCTTC
CASSFRQGNNEQFF
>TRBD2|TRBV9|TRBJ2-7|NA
TGTGCCAGCAGCGTAGAGCCAATAGGCGCGCGGGGGGTCTACGAGCAGTACTTC
CASSVEPIGARGVYEQYF
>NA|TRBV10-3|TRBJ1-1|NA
TGTGCCATCAGATCAGAGGGGACTGAAGCTTTCTTT
CAIRSEGTEAFF
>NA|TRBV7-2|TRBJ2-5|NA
TGTGCCAGCAGCCCCGAGTACCAAGAGACCCAGTACTTC
CASSPEYQETQYF
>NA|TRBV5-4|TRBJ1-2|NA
TGTGCCAGCAGCTCACAGGGAGGGGCTTTATATGGCTACACCTTC
CASSSQGGALYGYTF
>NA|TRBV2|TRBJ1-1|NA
TGTGCCAGCTCTAGGGGGATGAACACTGAAGCTTTCTTT
CASSRGMNTEAFF
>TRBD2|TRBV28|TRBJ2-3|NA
TGTGCCAGCAGTTTTATTTTAGGTAGCGGGGGATCTATGGATACGCAGTATTTT
CASSFILGSGGSMDTQYF
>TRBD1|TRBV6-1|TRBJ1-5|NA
TGTGCCAGCAGTATACAGGGGATAGGTACTCGGCCCCAGCATTTT
CASSIQGIGTRPQHF
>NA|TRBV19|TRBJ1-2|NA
TGTGCCACCCCCCCAAGGCGATATCTTGGCTACACCTTC
CATPPRRYLGYTF
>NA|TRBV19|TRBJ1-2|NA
TGTGCCAGTAGGATCGCAAGCTGGAACTATGGCTACACCTTC
CASRIASWNYGYTF
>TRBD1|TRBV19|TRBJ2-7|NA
TGTGCCAGTAGTATGGCAGGACAGGGGCCCTACGAGCAGTACTTC
CASSMAGQGPYEQYF
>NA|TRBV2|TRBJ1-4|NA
TGTGCCAGCAGTGGAATGGCTAATGAAAAACTGTTTTTT
CASSGMANEKLFF
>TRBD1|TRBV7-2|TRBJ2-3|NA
TGTGCCAGCAGCTTGGGACAGGGGGCCCCCACAGATACGCAGTATTTT
CASSLGQGAPTDTQYF
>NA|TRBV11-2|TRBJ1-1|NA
TGTGCCAGCAGCTTAGATCTGGGCACTGAAGCTTTCTTT
CASSLDLGTEAFF
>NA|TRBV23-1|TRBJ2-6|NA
TGCGCCAGCAGTCCTTCCCCGCAACAAAGTCGGGCCAACGTCCTGACTTTC
CASSPSPQQSRANVLTF
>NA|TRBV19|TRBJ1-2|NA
TGTGCCACCGCTCCGACAGCAACCCTGGGTGGCTACACCTTC
CATAPTATLGGYTF
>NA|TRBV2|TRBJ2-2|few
TGTGCCAGCAGTGAAGGCCGAGCCGGGGAGCTGTTTTTT
CASSEGRAGELFF
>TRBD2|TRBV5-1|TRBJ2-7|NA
TGCGCCAGCAGCCCGGCAGGGAGGGGAGAGCAGTACTTC
CASSPAGRGEQYF
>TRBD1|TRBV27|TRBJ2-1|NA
TGTGCCAGCAGTTTACTCAGGACAGGGAGAAACAATGAGCAGTTCTTC
CASSLLRTGRNNEQFF
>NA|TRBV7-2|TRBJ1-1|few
TGTGCCAGCAGCTCGGGGGTGAACACTGAAGCTTTCTTT
CASSSGVNTEAFF
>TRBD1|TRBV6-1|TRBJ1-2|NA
TGTGCCAGCAGGGGACAGGGGGCCGGTAACTATGGCTACACCTTC
CASRGQGAGNYGYTF
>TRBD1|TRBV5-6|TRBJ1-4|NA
TGTGCCAGCAGCTCCGACAGGGGAGAAAAACTGTTTTTT
CASSSDRGEKLFF
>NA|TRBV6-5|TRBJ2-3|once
TGTGCCAGCAGGGGGGCGGGGGCGCTCACAGATACGCAGTATTTT
CASRGAGALTDTQYF
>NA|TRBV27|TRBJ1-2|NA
TGTGCCAGCAGTCCAGGAAAGGGGATGGGTCACAACTATGGCTACACCTTC
CASSPGKGMGHNYGYTF
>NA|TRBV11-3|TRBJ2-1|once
TGTGCCAGCAGCTCACCAACAGGGTACGGTGAGCAGTTCTTC
CASSSPTGYGEQFF
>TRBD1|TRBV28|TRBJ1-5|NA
TGTGCCAGCAGTCTAAGACAGGGAGGTGTGTGGCAGCCCCAGCATTTT
CASSLRQGGVWQPQHF
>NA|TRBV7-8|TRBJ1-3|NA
TGTGCCAGCAGCTTAGAAGGGGGTCCTGGAAACACCATATATTTT
CASSLEGGPGNTIYF
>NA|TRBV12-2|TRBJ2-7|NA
TGTGCAAGTCGCTCAATATTCCCCGCCTCCGAGCAGTACTTC
CASRSIFPASEQYF
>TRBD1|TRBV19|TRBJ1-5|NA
TGTGCCAGTCGGACAGGGGAGTATCAGCCCCAGCATTTT
CASRTGEYQPQHF
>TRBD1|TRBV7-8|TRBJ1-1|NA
TGTGCCAGCAGCCTAAGACAGGGGGTAGCGACTGAAGCTTTCTTT
CASSLRQGVATEAFF
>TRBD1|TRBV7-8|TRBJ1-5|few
TGTGCCAGCAGCTTAGCAAGGAGACAGGGCGATCAGCCCCAGCATTTT
CASSLARRQGDQPQHF